This TCR beta chain was captured in a study of Graves' ophthalmopathy and Graves' hyperthyroidism. Broader study findings: Appearing in blood as well were most expanded thyroid clonotypes above 0.001 frequency.

This clonotype showed up many times. What it binds is not known. The CDR3 sequence is 15 residues long. CDR1 MDHEN and CDR2 SYDVKM come from the germline V gene. V gave up 4 bases and J gave up 0 bases; unmatched junction bases: 6. From RNA, the CDR3 regions of TCR beta chains were amplified and sequenced. Second-round multiplex PCR came after first-round RT-PCR with HTBI primers. Via MiXCR, TCRdb re-called the multiplex PCR reads, giving one row per CDR3 protein. Seen here are a few hundred thousand distinct CDR3 sequences, roughly 15% observed once, and the top ten hold 2.4%. The sample consisted of peripheral blood. The receptor's source is an adult woman with stable Graves' hyperthyroidism. The genes are TRBV28 and TRBJ2-7; TRBD1 matches 7 bases. CDR3 in amino acids: CASSYGTAISYEQYF. The CDR3 nucleotides read TGTGCCAGCAGTTACGGGACAGCTATCTCCTACGAGCAGTACTTC.